This T cell receptor beta chain was documented in a study of identical twins' blood T cells. General study points: Top TCRbeta clonotypes were shared more with twin than unrelated donors.

Note on this clonotype: Its specificity is unknown.

Each TCR cDNA library carried sample-specific barcodes on both ends. TCRdb independently ran MiXCR on the 5' RACE reads; one entry per CDR3 protein. The profile shows around 380,000 distinct CDR3 sequences, over 25% of them singletons. The material sequenced was PBMCs. This clonotype originated in a woman aged 18-49 years in good health.

The CDR3 DNA reads as TGTGCCAGCAGGGGTGCAGAGCCCCAGCATTTT. The encoded protein is CASRGAEPQHF. The rearrangement uses TRBV9 and TRBJ1-5; D not certain. V lost 5 bases and J lost 8, with 8 bases in between. The CDR3 is 11 amino acids. Germline values: CDR1 SGDLS, CDR2 YYNGEE.